This T cell receptor beta chain was identified in a study of Graves' ophthalmopathy and Graves' hyperthyroidism. Regarding the study as a whole: Ophthalmopathy was separated from stable hyperthyroidism by a 13-signature model with 87.88% sensitivity and over 70% specificity. Sensitivity of about 70% and specificity of 72.22% were achieved by the model that predicted ophthalmopathy progression.

Losses at the gene ends were 0 bases for V and 7 bases for J; bases not matched to a gene: 6. The CDR3 is 16 amino acids. From germline, CDR1 is SGDLS and CDR2 YYNGEE. Among the hyperthyroidism patients, all were newly diagnosed, aged 18 to 65, with under 2 months' duration. The authors amplified TCR beta CDR3 regions from RNA transcripts. The library came from an HTBI-primed first-round RT-PCR and a second-round multiplex PCR. One entry per CDR3 protein results from TCRdb running MiXCR on the multiplex PCR reads. Of roughly 1.1 million distinct CDR3 sequences listed, about two fifths are singletons. This clonotype is a singleton in its sample. Its target is unknown.

The V and J genes are TRBV9 and TRBJ2-2; 10 bases are shared with TRBD2. The TCR was taken from an adult man with Graves' hyperthyroidism. Sequencing input: peripheral blood or thyroid tissue (not recorded which). The CDR3 DNA sequence: TGTGCCAGCAGCGTAGGCGCTAGCGGGAGTATCGGGGAGCTGTTTTTT. This encodes CASSVGASGSIGELFF.